The sequence of this T cell receptor beta chain was determined in a study of regulatory T cells in long-lasting Graves disease. Study details: For a period under 3 months, newly diagnosed Graves' patients had taken antithyroid drugs.

As for time point: newly diagnosed GD, antithyroid drugs for less than 3 months. RNA isolated from PBMCs was used to make the TCR library. Enrollment of patients was through an endocrinology department in Xi'an, China. Construction of TCR beta libraries relied on iRepertoire HTBI primers and on Arm-PCR targeting CDR3 regions. MiXCR was run by TCRdb on the multiplex PCR reads, yielding one entry per CDR3 protein. The sample comprises about 430,000 distinct CDR3 sequences, about 15% of which are singletons, and over 7.5% rests with the top ten. These sequences were also reported in another study, on T cells in Graves' hyperthyroidism and ophthalmopathy. That source adds: Most clonotypes expanded in the thyroid (above 0.001) were also present in blood.

The sequencing here drew on peripheral blood mononuclear cells (PBMCs), taken at new diagnosis, from a patient treated with antithyroid drugs. This clonotype was sampled from a woman aged 40 to 50 with Graves disease.

This CDR3 reads CASSFGRSGGYTF. Written as DNA, the CDR3 is TGTGCCAGCAGCTTTGGACGGTCAGGCGGCTACACCTTC. The chain uses TRBV7-9 and TRBJ1-2; no clear D. Germline CDR1 SEHNR, CDR2 FQNEAQ (reference sequence). The CDR3 covers 13 residues. The V end was cut by 3 bases, the J end by 8 bases, with 13 bases between.